The 20 T cell receptor beta chains listed next were all sequenced from one sample in a study of CD8+ T cells in alopecia areata. Following extraction, RNA underwent reverse transcription to cDNA, which served as the sequencing template. Sequencing used immunoSEQ multiplex PCR; TCRdb keeps in-frame clones, though not all of them. The table has about 180,000 clones, 50% to 60% seen once. The source was CD4+ T cells sorted from blood, collected at week 0. Receptors originate from a human donor with alopecia areata.

A few counts support this clone. The chain uses TRBV7-2 and TRBJ2-5; the D call may be TRBD1 or TRBD2 (7 bases each). This CDR3 has 15 residues. Germline loops: CDR1 SGHTA, CDR2 FQGNSA. V was trimmed by 6 bases and J by 3 bases, leaving 17 bases between them. CDR3 sequence: CASRRQGGGKETQYF. The CDR3 DNA reads as TGTGCCAGCAGACGACAGGGCGGGGGTAAAGAGACCCAGTACTTC.

The chain combines TRBV5-6 with TRBJ2-4; unclear D gene. The V gene lost 7 bases and the J gene lost 9 bases, with 11 bases spanning the gap. The CDR3 runs 11 residues. The V gene's germline CDR1 is SGHDT and CDR2 YYEEEE. CDR3 nucleotides: TGTGCCAGCGAAGTTGGTGGCATTCAGTACTTC. Protein product: CASEVGGIQYF.

The gene calls are TRBV29-1 and TRBJ1-2, with 10 bases identical to TRBD1. The CDR3 spans 13 residues. Unmatched junction bases numbered 3, after V lost 6 bases and J lost 2 bases. Looked up from germline, CDR1 is SQVTM and CDR2 is ANQGSEA. Here the CDR3 reads CSVTGGANYGYTF. The CDR3 DNA follows: TGCAGCGTGACAGGGGGCGCGAACTATGGCTACACCTTC. Based on the CDR3 plus reference TRBV29-1 and TRBJ1-2, the full variable domain is SAVISQKPSRDICQRGTSLTIQCQVDSQVTMMFWYRQQPGQSLTLIATANQGSEATYESGFVIDKFPISRPNLTFSTLTVSNMSPEDSSIYLCSVTGGANYGYTFGSGTRLTVV.

V and J are TRBV15 and TRBJ2-2; tentative D call: TRBD1 (6 bases). Looked up from germline, CDR1 is LNHNV and CDR2 is YYDKDF (reference sequence). V was shortened by 5 bases and J by 7 bases, with 8 bases between the two germline ends. The CDR3 runs 12 residues. The CDR3 reads CATSRGGGELFF. The DNA of the CDR3 is TGTGCCACCAGCCGAGGGGGCGGGGAGCTGTTTTTT. Supplemented by reference TRBV15 and TRBJ2-2, the full variable domain reads DAMVIQNPRYQVTQFGKPVTLSCSQTLNHNVMYWYQQKSSQAPKLLFHYYDKDFNNEADTPDNFQSRRPNTSFCFLDIRSPGLGDTAMYLCATSRGGGELFFGEGSRLTVL.

The chain couples TRBV7-9 to TRBJ2-7; D is possibly TRBD1 (7 bases). From germline, CDR1 is SEHNR and CDR2 FQNEAQ (reference sequence). CDR3 length: 11 amino acids. V was clipped by 8 bases and J by 7 bases, with 12 bases between them. The DNA for the CDR3 is TGTGCCAGCGGATCAGGGGGGGAGCAGTACTTC. The encoded protein is CASGSGGEQYF.

In its sample, this clone was seen a few times. The chain couples TRBV29-1 to TRBJ1-1, with 10 bases identical to TRBD1. This CDR3 has 14 amino acids. V lost 7 bases, J lost 11 bases, and 16 bases stayed unmatched. CDR1 SQVTM and CDR2 ANQGSEA come from the germline V gene. The CDR3 protein is CSASPTGGAVGAFF. The CDR3 DNA reads as TGCAGCGCGAGCCCGACAGGGGGCGCGGTGGGGGCTTTCTTT.

The chain recombines TRBV30 with TRBJ2-3; D ambiguous. Between the trimmed V and J ends, which lost 0 bases and 9 bases, there was a span of 10 bases. The CDR3 has 12 amino acids. Germline V gene sequence: CDR1 GTSNPN, CDR2 SVGIG (reference sequence). The CDR3 bases are TGTGCCTGGAGTGTTCTTCCAGGCACGCAGTATTTT. It is translated as CAWSVLPGTQYF.

This chain links TRBV6-5 with TRBJ1-1; possible D gene TRBD1, 6 bases. Germline V gives CDR1 MNHEY, CDR2 SVGAGI. The CDR3 runs to 12 residues. Trimming shortened V by 2 bases and J by 11 bases, and 12 bases separated the two germline ends. CDR3 DNA sequence: TGTGCCAGCAGTTACGTTTCAGGGGCCGCTTTCTTT. It yields the protein CASSYVSGAAFF.

This rearrangement joins TRBV29-1 to TRBJ1-2; D uncertain. The germline gives CDR1 SQVTM, CDR2 ANQGSEA. With 4 bases removed from V and 6 bases from J, the gap between germline ends came to 9 bases. This CDR3 has 11 amino acids. This CDR3 is CSVVVVNGYTF. The CDR3 DNA follows: TGCAGCGTTGTTGTGGTGAATGGCTACACCTTC.

The chain couples TRBV25-1 to TRBJ1-1; D remains ambiguous. The CDR3 sequence is 11 residues long. The V gene lost 6 bases and the J gene lost 3 bases, with 5 bases spanning the gap. Germline CDR1 and CDR2: MGHDK and SYGVNS. The CDR3 loop is CASRIYTEAFF. Here the CDR3 DNA reads TGTGCCAGCAGGATATACACTGAAGCTTTCTTT.

The gene calls are TRBV5-5 and TRBJ2-5, with 7 bases aligning to TRBD2. Germline V gene lookup returns CDR1 SGHKS and CDR2 YYEKEE (reference sequence). The CDR3 totals 15 residues. The ends lost 4 bases at V and 2 bases at J; junction bases unmatched: 8. This CDR3 reads CASSPRQREQETQYF. The CDR3 DNA reads as TGTGCCAGCAGCCCGCGGCAGCGGGAACAAGAGACCCAGTACTTC.

The chain couples TRBV6-5 to TRBJ1-5, with 7 bases that match TRBD1. Germline V lookup: CDR1 MNHEY, CDR2 SVGAGI. With V trimmed by 5 bases and J by 3 bases, 7 bases remained unmatched. The CDR3 is 15 amino acids. The CDR3 spells CASSRATGTNQPQHF. The CDR3 coding sequence is TGTGCCAGCAGTAGGGCGACAGGGACCAATCAGCCCCAGCATTTT.

V is TRBV6-6 and J is TRBJ2-5; 8 bases are shared with TRBD1. Germline V lookup: CDR1 MNHNY, CDR2 SVGAGI (reference sequence). The CDR3 sequence is 14 residues long. Germline trimming cut 4 bases from V and 4 bases from J; bases unmatched to any gene: 5. This chain's CDR3 is CASSSDRVGETQYF. The CDR3 DNA is TGTGCCAGCAGTTCGGACAGGGTCGGAGAGACCCAGTACTTC.

In its sample, this clone was seen a few times. The chain combines TRBV29-1 with TRBJ2-1, with unresolved D. CDR3 length: 12 residues. The germline gives CDR1 SQVTM, CDR2 ANQGSEA. Trimming cost V 7 bases and J 4 bases, with 11 bases left between them. The CDR3 protein is CSAKDGYNEQFF. Written as DNA, the CDR3 is TGCAGCGCTAAGGACGGGTACAATGAGCAGTTCTTC.

Regarding this clone: This sample includes further DNA sequences coding for the same CDR3. V gene TRBV5-1 combines with J gene TRBJ1-1; D is unresolved. Trimming removed 0 bases at V and 2 bases at J, with 8 bases between. Germline V gives CDR1 SGHRS, CDR2 YFSETQ. This CDR3 contains 14 residues. CDR3 loop: CASSLAQSNTEAFF. CDR3 nucleotide sequence: TGCGCCAGCAGCTTGGCCCAGAGTAACACTGAAGCTTTCTTT.

J is TRBJ2-5 and V is TRBV15, with 14 bases identical to TRBD2. This CDR3 has 15 amino acids. Trimming cost V 5 bases and J 6 bases; bases outside gene matches: 5. Germline V gives CDR1 LNHNV, CDR2 YYDKDF (reference sequence). CDR3: CATSPGTSGGQTQYF. CDR3 DNA sequence: TGTGCCACCAGCCCTGGGACTAGCGGGGGACAGACCCAGTACTTC.

This clone is a singleton in its sample. This chain connects TRBV5-1 to TRBJ2-5, with D unclear. Germline assignment: CDR1 SGHRS and CDR2 YFSETQ. Between the trimmed V and J ends, which lost 0 bases and 5 bases, there was a span of 8 bases. The CDR3 length is 13 residues. In DNA, the CDR3 is TGCGCCAGCAGCTTGGATCTCGACGAGACCCAGTACTTC. This codes for CASSLDLDETQYF.

The J gene is TRBJ2-1, the V gene TRBV14, with TRBD2 as a possible D gene (6 bases). CDR1 is SGHDN, CDR2 FVKESK, per germline. V dropped 3 bases and J dropped 8 bases, with 14 bases sitting between them. The CDR3 covers 14 residues. This chain's CDR3 is CASSQGWRGDEQFF. Written as DNA, the CDR3 is TGTGCCAGCAGCCAGGGGTGGAGGGGCGATGAGCAGTTCTTC.

This clone occurred a few times. This specimen includes other DNA sequences encoding the same CDR3. The rearrangement joins TRBV6-5 to TRBJ1-2; a weak D match, TRBD1 (5 bases). V dropped 0 bases and J dropped 5 bases, with 13 bases sitting between them. Germline CDR1 and CDR2: MNHEY and SVGAGI. The CDR3 is 15 residues long. The CDR3 DNA reads TGTGCCAGCAGTTACTCGATTGGCAGGGCATATGGCTACACCTTC. This gives the protein CASSYSIGRAYGYTF.

The chain uses TRBV5-6 and TRBJ2-3; 10 bases match TRBD1. In germline, CDR1 is SGHDT, CDR2 YYEEEE. This CDR3 contains 15 residues. V trimming: 4 bases; J trimming: 6 bases; junction bases outside the gene matches: 8. As DNA, the CDR3 is TGTGCCAGCAGCACCGGTGGACAGGGGGTGGATACGCAGTATTTT. This gives the protein CASSTGGQGVDTQYF. Full variable domain (missing parts from reference TRBV5-6 and TRBJ2-3): DAGVTQSPTHLIKTRGQQVTLRCSPKSGHDTVSWYQQALGQGPQFIFQYYEEEERQRGNFPDRFSGHQFPNYSSELNVNALLLGDSALYLCASSTGGQGVDTQYFGPGTRLTVL.